This TCR beta chain was captured by sequencing in a study of CD8 T cells in Susac syndrome. The study's findings and limits: It was acknowledged by the study that relatively few individuals were included in its TCR sequencing and HLA analysis.

V was shortened by 6 bases and J by 5 bases, with 11 bases between the two germline ends. Germline-derived CDR1 and CDR2 are MNHEY and SVGAGI. The CDR3 consists of 13 residues. RNA, at about 0.5 to 1 ug, was reverse transcribed with random hexamers. Amplification of TCR beta CDR3 by immunoSEQ multiplex PCR spanned 54 Vbeta and 13 Jbeta. TCRdb re-analysed the immunoSEQ multiplex PCR reads in MiXCR, keeping a single row per CDR3 protein. The sample carries 150,000 to 200,000 distinct CDR3 sequences, over 85% recorded once. The authors carried out high-throughput sequencing of TCR beta. They applied it to CD8+ and CD4+ T cells obtained from blood. CD8+ and CD4+ T cells were negatively isolated; TEMRA cells were FACS-enriched. As for this clonotype: What it recognizes is unknown.

The specimen was CD4+ T cells from PBMCs. The clonotype comes from a human donor in good health. The V call is TRBV6-5, the J call TRBJ1-5, with D uncertain. As DNA, the CDR3 is TGTGCCAGCAGCCCGCGGGTGGATCAGCCCCAGCATTTT. Its translation is CASSPRVDQPQHF.